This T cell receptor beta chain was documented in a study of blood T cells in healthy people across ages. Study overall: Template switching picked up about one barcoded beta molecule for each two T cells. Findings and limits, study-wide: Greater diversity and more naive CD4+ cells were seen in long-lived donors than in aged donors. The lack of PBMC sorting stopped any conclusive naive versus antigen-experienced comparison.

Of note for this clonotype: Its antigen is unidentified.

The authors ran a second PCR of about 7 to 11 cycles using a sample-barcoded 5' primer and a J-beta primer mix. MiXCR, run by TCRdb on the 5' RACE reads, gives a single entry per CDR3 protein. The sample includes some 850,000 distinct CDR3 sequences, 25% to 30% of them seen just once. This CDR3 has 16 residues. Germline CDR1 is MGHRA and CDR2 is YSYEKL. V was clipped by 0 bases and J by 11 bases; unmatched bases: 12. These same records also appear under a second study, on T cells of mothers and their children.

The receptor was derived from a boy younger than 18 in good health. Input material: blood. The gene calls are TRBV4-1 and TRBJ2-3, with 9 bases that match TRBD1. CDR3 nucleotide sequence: TGCGCCAGCAGCCAAGACGGGACAGGGAGTCGAGAGGAGCAGTATTTT. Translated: CASSQDGTGSREEQYF.